This TCR beta chain comes out of a study of blood T cells in healthy people across ages. A J-beta primer mix and a sample-barcoded 5' primer were used in a second PCR of about 7 to 11 cycles. MiXCR was run by TCRdb on the 5' RACE reads, yielding one entry per CDR3 protein. The data show about 620,000 distinct CDR3 sequences, roughly half seen once. CDR3 length equals 14 residues. Germline loops: CDR1 SNHLY, CDR2 FYNNEI. V lost 1 base and J lost 5, with 11 bases in between. This receptor was obtained from a woman older than 75 in good health. Input material: blood. V gene TRBV2 combines with J gene TRBJ2-5, with D unresolved. CDR3 coding DNA: TGTGCCAGCAGTGAAGGATATACTTGGGAGACCCAGTACTTC. Encoded protein: CASSEGYTWETQYF.